This is a list of T cell receptor beta chains from one sample in a study of Graves' ophthalmopathy and Graves' hyperthyroidism. A single record per CDR3 protein comes from TCRdb applying MiXCR to the multiplex PCR reads. The sample includes 350,000 to 400,000 distinct CDR3 sequences, around 19% of them seen just once. Sequenced sample: peripheral blood. The receptors originated from a woman between 18 and 29 years old with Graves' ophthalmopathy. Each CDR3 is given with its conserved first and last residue. A D gene is named only where the DNA matches it firmly.

len	v_gene	j_gene	d_gene	CDR3aa
12	TRBV12-3/TRBV12-4	TRBJ2-7	NA	CASSLILGEQYF
13	TRBV13	TRBJ2-7	NA	CASSLKFSYEQYF
17	TRBV5-1	TRBJ2-2	NA	CASSLAPEGPGTGELFF
15	TRBV7-8	TRBJ1-2	NA	CASSLVPGTNYGYTF
19	TRBV3-1	TRBJ1-5	NA	CASSQEPLSKDNSNQPQHF
18	TRBV5-1	TRBJ1-6	TRBD1	CASSPDQGAQELYSPLHF
18	TRBV28	TRBJ2-5	TRBD2	CASRPGLAGGRGQETQYF
16	TRBV19	TRBJ1-2	NA	CASSISPTSVYYGYTF
14	TRBV28	TRBJ1-5	NA	CASSLRHPSRPQHF
14	TRBV6-1	TRBJ1-2	TRBD1	CASSERQGGHGYTF
15	TRBV11-2	TRBJ1-1	TRBD1	CASSPGDRVVAEAFF
16	TRBV20-1	TRBJ2-7	NA	CSAKSSAGTPGWEQYF
12	TRBV20-1	TRBJ2-7	NA	CSARAESYEQYF
19	TRBV5-1	TRBJ2-2	TRBD2	CASSPARGSGRIDTGELFF
16	TRBV12-3/TRBV12-4	TRBJ2-2	TRBD2	CASSLRRGLGTGELFF
14	TRBV5-1	TRBJ2-2	NA	CASSLDIVPGELFF
17	TRBV9	TRBJ1-5	NA	CASSARRSRGRNQPQHF
13	TRBV29-1	TRBJ1-1	NA	CSVEIGSRTEAFF
14	TRBV30	TRBJ1-1	NA	CAWSVRGEWTEAFF
14	TRBV12-3/TRBV12-4	TRBJ2-5	TRBD2	CASSLTSLRETQYF
14	TRBV20-1	TRBJ2-7	TRBD2	CSARDPGLAYEQYF
14	TRBV7-9	TRBJ2-5	TRBD1	CASSHGTAQETQYF
13	TRBV6-2/TRBV6-3	TRBJ1-2	NA	CASSLKVVNGYTF
14	TRBV20-1	TRBJ2-2	NA	CSARDFRGTGELFF
14	TRBV11-2	TRBJ1-1	NA	CASSLGYGSREAFF
17	TRBV6-2/TRBV6-3	TRBJ2-2	TRBD1	CASSLRTGIRGTGELFF
15	TRBV6-5	TRBJ1-2	NA	CASRRYSWENYGYTF
12	TRBV20-1	TRBJ2-7	NA	CSATVASYEQYF
14	TRBV6-1	TRBJ2-2	NA	CASSPRTEPGELFF
16	TRBV11-1	TRBJ1-1	NA	CASSPATQTLNTEAFF
13	TRBV27	TRBJ2-7	NA	CASAGAEPYEQYF
16	TRBV18	TRBJ2-6	NA	CASSSGQLSGTNVLTF
19	TRBV15	TRBJ2-6	NA	CATSRLGTLFSSGANVLAF
16	TRBV7-3	TRBJ2-2	NA	CASRIGQGVHTGELFF
19	TRBV5-1	TRBJ2-6	TRBD1	CASSSQPAGGLPGANVLTF
15	TRBV6-2/TRBV6-3	TRBJ2-2	TRBD1	CASRPGTGGYGELFF
16	TRBV12-3/TRBV12-4	TRBJ1-5	TRBD1	CASSPRTGESNQPQHF
15	TRBV6-5	TRBJ2-7	NA	CASSYSNQGTYEQYF
13	TRBV6-1	TRBJ1-1	TRBD1	CASSVIGQGGAFF
13	TRBV20-1	TRBJ1-6	NA	CSAPRGSNSPLHF